One sample yielded the 28 T cell receptor beta chains listed below, sequenced in a study of blood T cell repertoires in COVID-19. The assay was immunoSEQ multiplex PCR, and TCRdb's table has in-frame clones only and misses some. The sample lists 380,000 or so clones, 80% to 90% occurring once. Material: peripheral blood. These receptors came from a man aged 35 to 55 with acute or convalescent COVID-19.

The J gene is TRBJ2-7, the V gene TRBV6-5; D might be TRBD1 (6 bases). Trimming shortened V by 2 bases and J by 2 bases, and 13 bases separated the two germline ends. The CDR3 totals 15 residues. Germline CDR1 reads MNHEY; CDR2 reads SVGAGI. For the CDR3, the DNA is TGTGCCAGCAGTTACGGGGCAGGGGCGACCTACGAGCAGTACTTC. Protein sequence: CASSYGAGATYEQYF.

V is TRBV7-9 and J is TRBJ1-1; D not certain. Trimming removed 4 bases from V and 4 bases from J, with 13 bases in between. The CDR3 consists of 14 residues. Germline assignment: CDR1 SEHNR and CDR2 FQNEAQ (reference sequence). CDR3 sequence reads: CASSWTGPITEAFF. The CDR3 DNA follows: TGTGCCAGCAGCTGGACTGGTCCCATCACTGAAGCTTTCTTT.

The chain employs TRBV12-3 or TRBV12-4 and TRBJ1-1, with no clear D. Trimming pared 6 bases from V and 1 base from J, leaving 9 bases between. CDR3 length equals 13 residues. DNA of the CDR3: TGTGCCAGCAGCGACGACAAGAACACTGAAGCTTTCTTT. Protein sequence: CASSDDKNTEAFF.

Only one count was recorded for this clone. The chain combines TRBV9 with TRBJ2-5; TRBD1 agrees at 7 bases. CDR1 is SGDLS and CDR2 is YYNGEE in the germline V gene. This CDR3 has 15 residues. V dropped 4 bases and J dropped 5; count of bases not matched to a gene: 11. The CDR3 sequence: CASSSYGDSRETQYF. The DNA for the CDR3 is TGTGCCAGCAGCTCATACGGGGACAGTCGGGAGACCCAGTACTTC.

The chain's CDR3 is CASSLREGGSGYTF. The CDR3 nucleotides are TGTGCCAGCAGCTTACGGGAGGGGGGGTCTGGCTACACCTTC. This chain uses TRBV5-4 with TRBJ1-2, with D perhaps TRBD1 (6 bases). The CDR3 extends over 14 amino acids. Germline V lookup: CDR1 SGHNT, CDR2 YYREEE (reference sequence). Trimming took 2 bases from V and 7 from J, leaving 15 bases between them.

The CDR3 DNA reads as TGTGCTTCTCTCGGAGCGGGGACGCCGCGGAAGCCCCAGCATTTT. Translated, it gives CASLGAGTPRKPQHF. The chain carries TRBV19 and TRBJ1-5; D is perhaps TRBD1 (5 bases). Germline assignment: CDR1 LNHDA and CDR2 SQIVND (reference sequence). The CDR3 consists of 15 residues.

The V call is TRBV2, the J call TRBJ1-2; D gene uncertain. The CDR3 runs 14 residues. Germline V gene sequence: CDR1 SNHLY, CDR2 FYNNEI. V lost 11 bases to trimming and J lost 0 bases, with 16 bases between them. Here the CDR3 DNA reads TGTGCCGGACTTTCGGACCGCTCTAACTATGGCTACACCTTC. Its translation is CAGLSDRSNYGYTF.

The V gene is TRBV25-1, the J gene TRBJ1-6; D is perhaps TRBD1 (6 bases). The CDR3 extends over 14 amino acids. V dropped 4 bases and J dropped 8 bases, with 12 bases sitting between them. Germline V gives CDR1 MGHDK, CDR2 SYGVNS. CDR3 sequence reads: CASSGRTAYSPLHF. CDR3 bases: TGTGCCAGCAGTGGACGGACAGCTTATTCACCCCTCCACTTT.

The chain couples TRBV18 to TRBJ1-4; the match to TRBD1 covers 8 bases. Trimming removed 3 bases from V and 8 bases from J; junction bases left unmatched: 11. The CDR3 is made up of 16 amino acids. Germline loops: CDR1 KGHSH, CDR2 LQKENI. CDR3 in amino acids: CASSPIHTGGLEKLFF. The CDR3 DNA reads TGTGCCAGCTCACCGATTCACACAGGGGGATTAGAAAAACTGTTTTTT.

The genes are TRBV5-4 and TRBJ1-4, with 7 bases that match TRBD1. CDR3 length: 16 amino acids. In germline, CDR1 is SGHNT, CDR2 YYREEE (reference sequence). Trimming cost V 4 bases and J 2 bases; bases outside gene matches: 8. CDR3 region: CASSPPPGQTNEKLFF. CDR3 coding DNA: TGTGCCAGCAGCCCCCCCCCGGGACAGACTAATGAAAAACTGTTTTTT.

The J gene is TRBJ1-4, the V gene TRBV2; D gene ambiguous. V lost 5 bases, J lost 6 bases, and 16 bases lay in between. The length of the CDR3 is 15 residues. From germline, CDR1 is SNHLY and CDR2 FYNNEI. In nucleotides, the CDR3 is TGTGCCAGCAGTTTAAGATCCCTACGCGATGAAAAACTGTTTTTT. This sequence encodes CASSLRSLRDEKLFF.

This chain links TRBV10-3 with TRBJ1-2; TRBD1 matches 7 bases. The CDR3 loop spans 13 amino acids. CDR1 is ENHRY and CDR2 is SYGVKD in the germline V gene. V gave up 7 bases and J gave up 8 bases; unmatched junction bases: 10. The CDR3 spells CAITAEGAGGYTF. CDR3 nucleotides: TGTGCCATCACCGCGGAGGGGGCAGGAGGCTACACCTTC.

The rearrangement joins TRBV29-1 to TRBJ1-2; D is perhaps TRBD1 (5 bases). The CDR3 loop spans 12 amino acids. Trimming left V 4 bases short and J 2 bases short, with 8 bases between. In germline, CDR1 is SQVTM, CDR2 ANQGSEA. CDR3 amino acids: CSVVRGNYGYTF. Here the CDR3 DNA reads TGCAGCGTTGTTAGGGGAAACTATGGCTACACCTTC.

J is TRBJ1-5 and V is TRBV21-1. TRBV21-1 is a known pseudogene. This CDR3 region has 17 residues. The CDR3 spells CASSKAACPVGNQPQHF. Written as DNA, the CDR3 is TGTGCCAGCAGCAAAGCTGCTTGCCCGGTGGGCAATCAGCCCCAGCATTTT.

This chain uses TRBV28 with TRBJ1-2; D possibly corresponds to TRBD1 (5 bases). The CDR3 sequence is 17 residues long. The germline V gene encodes CDR1 MDHEN and CDR2 SYDVKM. The germline V and J ends were trimmed by 2 bases and 1 base, with 17 bases remaining between them. The CDR3 sequence is CASSLGGGSTLNYGYTF. The CDR3 DNA follows: TGTGCCAGCAGTTTAGGCGGGGGGTCGACTCTTAACTATGGCTACACCTTC.

This rearrangement joins TRBV24-1 to TRBJ2-2; 8 bases map to TRBD2. CDR1 and CDR2 from the germline V gene are KGHDR and SFDVKD. The V gene end was trimmed by 4 bases and the J gene end by 6 bases; junction bases not matched to a gene: 9. CDR3 length: 16 residues. Written as DNA, the CDR3 is TGTGCCACCAGTGACCCGGGACTAGTTCCCCCCGGGGAGCTGTTTTTT. Protein sequence: CATSDPGLVPPGELFF.

The chain joins TRBV2 to TRBJ1-4, with a weak D call TRBD1 (5 bases). CDR1 and CDR2 from the germline V gene are SNHLY and FYNNEI. V lost 4 bases, J lost 11 bases, and 14 bases lay in between. The CDR3 extends over 13 amino acids. The CDR3 sequence: CASSALVTEKLFF. CDR3 DNA: TGTGCCAGCAGTGCCTTGGTGACAGAGAAACTGTTTTTT.

V is TRBV21-1 and J is TRBJ2-7; the table's D call, TRBD1, was not checked against the DNA. TRBV21-1 is given as a pseudogene. CDR3 length equals 17 residues. CDR3 region: CASSPITGATFSYEQYF. Here the CDR3 DNA reads TGTGCCAGCAGCCCAATTACAGGGGCCACTTTCTCCTACGAGCAGTACTTC.

The chain has TRBV27 and TRBJ1-5; 8 bases are a match to TRBD1. With V trimmed by 5 bases and J by 3 bases, 12 bases remained unmatched. Germline V gives CDR1 MNHEY, CDR2 SMNVEV (reference sequence). The CDR3 is 17 residues long. CDR3 sequence: CASSPRTGKRDNQPQHF. The CDR3 DNA is TGTGCCAGCAGTCCAAGGACAGGGAAAAGGGACAATCAGCCCCAGCATTTT.

The CDR3 DNA is TGCAGCGTTGATTCAGGGGGCAACGAGCAGTACTTC. Translation gives CSVDSGGNEQYF. This sequence joins TRBV29-1 and TRBJ2-7; the match to TRBD1 covers 8 bases. The CDR3 runs to 12 residues. Germline assignment: CDR1 SQVTM and CDR2 ANQGSEA. J was trimmed by 5 bases and V by 3 bases; bases with no gene match: 3.

This chain links TRBV27 with TRBJ2-1; TRBD2 matches 8 bases. V gave up 3 bases and J gave up 3 bases; unmatched junction bases: 1. CDR1 MNHEY and CDR2 SMNVEV come from the germline V gene (reference sequence). The CDR3 sequence is 14 residues long. The CDR3 region is CASSFTSGYNEQFF. DNA of the CDR3: TGTGCCAGCAGTTTCACTAGCGGCTACAATGAGCAGTTCTTC.

This clone has only a few counts. The chain is built from TRBV7-2 and TRBJ2-1; weak D call: TRBD1 (5 bases). Trimming took off 3 bases at V and 9 bases at J, with 18 bases between the two ends. CDR1 SGHTA and CDR2 FQGNSA come from the germline V gene. The CDR3 spans 15 residues. The CDR3 region has the DNA TGTGCCAGCAGCTTTGGAGTCGCAGGGCATACTGAGCAGTTCTTC. Protein: CASSFGVAGHTEQFF.

The chain combines TRBV7-9 with TRBJ2-3; D is undetermined. This CDR3 spans 13 amino acids. Germline assignment: CDR1 SEHNR and CDR2 FQNEAQ (reference sequence). The germline V and J ends were trimmed by 2 bases and 8 bases, with 11 bases remaining between them. This CDR3 reads CASSLQTAGTQYF. CDR3 coding DNA: TGTGCCAGCAGCTTACAGACGGCAGGTACGCAGTATTTT.

This chain connects TRBV27 to TRBJ2-2; 8 nucleotides line up with TRBD1. CDR3 length: 17 residues. Losses at the gene ends were 4 bases for V and 1 base for J; bases not matched to a gene: 8. CDR1 is MNHEY, CDR2 SMNVEV, per germline (reference sequence). The CDR3: CASSYQGAMGNTGELFF. Here the CDR3 DNA reads TGTGCCAGCAGTTACCAGGGGGCTATGGGGAACACCGGGGAGCTGTTTTTT.

Concerning this clone itself: This specimen includes other DNA sequences encoding the same CDR3. This rearrangement joins TRBV5-1 to TRBJ1-2; D may be TRBD1 (5 bases). This CDR3 contains 14 residues. CDR1 is SGHRS and CDR2 is YFSETQ in the germline V gene. The germline V and J ends were trimmed by 2 bases and 4 bases, with 12 bases remaining between them. The CDR3 coding sequence is TGCGCCAGCAGCTTCGGGCAGGGCGGCTATGGCTACACCTTC. This encodes CASSFGQGGYGYTF.

This rearrangement joins TRBV19 to TRBJ1-2; D not resolved. Germline V gene sequence: CDR1 LNHDA, CDR2 SQIVND (reference sequence). V gave up 4 bases and J gave up 2 bases, with 11 bases separating them. The CDR3 length is 14 residues. In DNA form, the CDR3 reads TGTGCCAGTAGTACAACCGGGAGCAACTATGGCTACACCTTC. It codes for CASSTTGSNYGYTF.

This chain joins TRBV18 and TRBJ1-6, with 8 nucleotides matching TRBD1. The CDR3 runs to 16 residues. CDR1 is KGHSH and CDR2 is LQKENI in the germline V gene. The trim removed 2 bases at V and 7 bases at J, leaving 7 bases unmatched. CDR3 nucleotide sequence: TGTGCCAGCTCACCAAGGACAGGGAGACGGAATTCACCCCTCCACTTT. Translating gives CASSPRTGRRNSPLHF.

The chain couples TRBV24-1 to TRBJ2-2; 10 nucleotides align to TRBD2. The CDR3 runs 20 residues. Germline CDR1 reads KGHDR; CDR2 reads SFDVKD. The V segment lost 3 bases and the J segment 0 bases; nucleotides outside the gene matches: 12. This CDR3 is CATSDASGTSATPNTGELFF. The DNA for the CDR3 is TGTGCCACCAGTGATGCCTCCGGGACTAGCGCGACTCCGAACACCGGGGAGCTGTTTTTT.